This T cell receptor beta chain was sequenced in a study of CD4+ T cells in melanoma. Regarding the study as a whole: A reported correlation linked neoantigen-specific CD4+ T cells to CD8+, macrophage and B cell function. In melanoma, neoantigen-specific CD4+ T cells reportedly differed in differentiation state.

TCRdb's table, derived via immunoSEQ multiplex PCR, lists solely in-frame clones and lacks some. The table has about 13,000 clones, 60% to 85% seen once. As to this clone: The target antigen is unknown.

V gave up 5 bases and J gave up 8 bases, with 12 bases separating them. The germline V gene encodes CDR1 MNHEY and CDR2 SMNVEV (reference sequence). The CDR3 is 13 amino acids. The source is a human donor with melanoma. Sequencing was done on a sample of cells from a culture (not recorded whether cultured in vitro). The rearrangement links TRBV27 to TRBJ1-4; D gene ambiguous. This chain's CDR3 is CASSRSGKEKLFF. The CDR3 DNA reads as TGTGCCAGCAGTAGAAGTGGAAAAGAAAAACTGTTTTTT.